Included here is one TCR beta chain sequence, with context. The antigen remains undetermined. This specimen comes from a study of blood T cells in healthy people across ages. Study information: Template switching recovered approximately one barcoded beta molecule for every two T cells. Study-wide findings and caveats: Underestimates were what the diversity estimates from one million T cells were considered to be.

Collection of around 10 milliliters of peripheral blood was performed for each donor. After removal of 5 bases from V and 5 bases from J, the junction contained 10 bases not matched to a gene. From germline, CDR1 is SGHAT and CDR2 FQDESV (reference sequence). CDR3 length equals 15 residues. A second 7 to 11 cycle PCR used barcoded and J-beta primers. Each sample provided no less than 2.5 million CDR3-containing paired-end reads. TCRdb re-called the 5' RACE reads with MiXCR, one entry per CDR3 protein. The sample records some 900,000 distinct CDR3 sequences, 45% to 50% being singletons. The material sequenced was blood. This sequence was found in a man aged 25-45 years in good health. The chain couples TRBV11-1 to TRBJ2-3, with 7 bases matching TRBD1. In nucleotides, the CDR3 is TGTGCCAGCAGCCCTAGAGGGGGCGGCGAAGATACGCAGTATTTT. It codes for CASSPRGGGEDTQYF.